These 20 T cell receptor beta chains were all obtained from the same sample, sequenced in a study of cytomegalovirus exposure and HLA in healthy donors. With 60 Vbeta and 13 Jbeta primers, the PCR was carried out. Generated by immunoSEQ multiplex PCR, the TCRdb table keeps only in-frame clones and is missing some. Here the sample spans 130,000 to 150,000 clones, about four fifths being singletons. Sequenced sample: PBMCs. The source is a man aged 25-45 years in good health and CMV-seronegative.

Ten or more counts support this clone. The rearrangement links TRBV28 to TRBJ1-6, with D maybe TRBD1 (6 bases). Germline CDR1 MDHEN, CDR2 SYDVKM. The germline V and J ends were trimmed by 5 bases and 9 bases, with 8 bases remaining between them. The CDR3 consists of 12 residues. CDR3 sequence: CASSTRGSPLHF. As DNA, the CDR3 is TGTGCCAGCAGTACCAGGGGTTCACCCCTCCACTTT.

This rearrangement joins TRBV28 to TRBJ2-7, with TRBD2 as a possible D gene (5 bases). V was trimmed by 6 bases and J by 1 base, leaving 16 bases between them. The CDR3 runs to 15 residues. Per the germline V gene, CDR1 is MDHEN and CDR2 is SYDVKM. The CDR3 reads CASRLTVPGSYEQYF. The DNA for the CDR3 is TGTGCCAGCAGATTAACAGTTCCGGGATCCTACGAGCAGTACTTC.

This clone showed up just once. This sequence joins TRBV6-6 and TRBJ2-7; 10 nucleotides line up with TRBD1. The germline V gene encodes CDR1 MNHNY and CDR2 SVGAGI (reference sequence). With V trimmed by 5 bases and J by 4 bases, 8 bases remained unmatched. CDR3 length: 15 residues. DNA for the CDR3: TGTGCCAGCAGTCCCGACCGGGACAGGGGATACGAGCAGTACTTC. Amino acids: CASSPDRDRGYEQYF.

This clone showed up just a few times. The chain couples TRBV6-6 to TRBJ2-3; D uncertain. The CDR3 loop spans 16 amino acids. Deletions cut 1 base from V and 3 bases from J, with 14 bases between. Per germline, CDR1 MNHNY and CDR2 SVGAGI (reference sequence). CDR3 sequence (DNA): TGTGCCAGCAGTTACTTCGGTAAATCGTGGACAGATACGCAGTATTTT. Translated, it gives CASSYFGKSWTDTQYF.

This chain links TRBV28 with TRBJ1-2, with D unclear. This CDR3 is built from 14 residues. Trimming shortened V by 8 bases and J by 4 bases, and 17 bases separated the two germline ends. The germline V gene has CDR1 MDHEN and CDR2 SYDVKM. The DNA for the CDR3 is TGTGCCAGCTCTGGGCAGCCCTTTGGCTATGGCTACACCTTC. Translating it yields CASSGQPFGYGYTF.

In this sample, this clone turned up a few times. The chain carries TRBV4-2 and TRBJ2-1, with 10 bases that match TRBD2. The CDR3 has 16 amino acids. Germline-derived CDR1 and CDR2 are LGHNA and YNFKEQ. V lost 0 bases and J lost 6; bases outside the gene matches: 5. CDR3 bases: TGTGCCAGCAGCCAAGATTCGACTAGCGGGCCCAATGAGCAGTTCTTC. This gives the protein CASSQDSTSGPNEQFF.

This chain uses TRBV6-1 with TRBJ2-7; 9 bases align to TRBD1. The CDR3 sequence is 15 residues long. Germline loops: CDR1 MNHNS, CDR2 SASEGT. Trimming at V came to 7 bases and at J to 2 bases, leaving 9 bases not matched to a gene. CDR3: CASTRSGTGTYEQYF. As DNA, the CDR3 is TGTGCCAGCACAAGATCCGGGACAGGGACCTACGAGCAGTACTTC.

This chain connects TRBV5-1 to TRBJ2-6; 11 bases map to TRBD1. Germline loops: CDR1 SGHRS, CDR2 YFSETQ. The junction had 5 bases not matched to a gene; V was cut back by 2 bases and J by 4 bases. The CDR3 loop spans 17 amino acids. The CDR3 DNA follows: TGCGCCAGCAGCTTCGGACAGGGGGCGTCGGGGGCCAACGTCCTGACTTTC. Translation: CASSFGQGASGANVLTF.

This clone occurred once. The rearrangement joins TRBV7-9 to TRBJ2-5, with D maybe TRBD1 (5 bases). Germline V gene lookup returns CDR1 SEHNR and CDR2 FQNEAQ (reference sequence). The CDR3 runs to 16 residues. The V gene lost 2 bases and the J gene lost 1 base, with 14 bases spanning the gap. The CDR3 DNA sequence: TGTGCCAGCAGCTTACGATTACAGGCCGGCCAAGAGACCCAGTACTTC. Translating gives CASSLRLQAGQETQYF.

CDR3 nucleotide sequence: TGTGCCAGCAGCACTGGGGCTACGAACACTGAAGCTTTCTTT. It specifies CASSTGATNTEAFF. The V gene is TRBV28, the J gene TRBJ1-1; D may be TRBD1 (5 bases). This CDR3 has 14 residues. Germline V gene sequence: CDR1 MDHEN, CDR2 SYDVKM. The ends were cut back, 6 bases at V and 1 base at J, with 12 bases in the middle.

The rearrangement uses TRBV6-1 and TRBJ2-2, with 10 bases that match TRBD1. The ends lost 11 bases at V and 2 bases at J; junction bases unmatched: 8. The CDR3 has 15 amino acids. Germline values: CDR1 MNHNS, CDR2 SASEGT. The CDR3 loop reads CAVDRTGGNTGELFF. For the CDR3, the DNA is TGTGCCGTAGATAGGACAGGGGGTAACACCGGGGAGCTGTTTTTT.

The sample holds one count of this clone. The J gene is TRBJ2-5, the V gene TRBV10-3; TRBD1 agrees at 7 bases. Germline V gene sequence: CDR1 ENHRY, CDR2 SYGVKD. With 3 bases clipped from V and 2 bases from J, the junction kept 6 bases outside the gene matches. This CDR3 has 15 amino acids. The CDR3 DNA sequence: TGTGCCATCAGTGACTATGACAGGGAGCAAGAGACCCAGTACTTC. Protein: CAISDYDREQETQYF.

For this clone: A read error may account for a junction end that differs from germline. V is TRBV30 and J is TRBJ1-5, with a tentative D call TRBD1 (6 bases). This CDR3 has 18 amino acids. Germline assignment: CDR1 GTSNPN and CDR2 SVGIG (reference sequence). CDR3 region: CAWSPLRGGRVGNQPQNF. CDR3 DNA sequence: TGTGCCTGGAGTCCTCTTAGGGGGGGGCGCGTAGGCAATCAGCCCCAGAATTTT.

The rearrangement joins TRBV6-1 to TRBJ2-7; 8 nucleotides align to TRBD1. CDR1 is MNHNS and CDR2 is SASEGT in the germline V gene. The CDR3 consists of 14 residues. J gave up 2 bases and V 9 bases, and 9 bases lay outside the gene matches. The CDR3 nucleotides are TGTGCCAGTTCACCGTTACAGGGGGCCTACGAGCAGTACTTC. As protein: CASSPLQGAYEQYF.

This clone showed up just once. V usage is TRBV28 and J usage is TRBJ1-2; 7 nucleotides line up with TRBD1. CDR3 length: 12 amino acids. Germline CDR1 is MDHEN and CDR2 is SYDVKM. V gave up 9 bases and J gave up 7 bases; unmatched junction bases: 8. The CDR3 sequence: CASQTGSSGYTF. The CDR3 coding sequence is TGTGCCAGTCAGACAGGGAGCTCTGGCTACACCTTC.

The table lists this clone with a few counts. The CDR3 here is CASSPTQQGSDEQYF. The CDR3 DNA reads TGTGCCAGCTCACCCACGCAACAGGGATCCGACGAGCAGTACTTC. J is TRBJ2-7 and V is TRBV18; D is possibly TRBD1 (6 bases). The germline V gene has CDR1 KGHSH and CDR2 LQKENI. The CDR3 contains 15 residues. V dropped 3 bases and J dropped 5 bases, with 17 bases sitting between them.

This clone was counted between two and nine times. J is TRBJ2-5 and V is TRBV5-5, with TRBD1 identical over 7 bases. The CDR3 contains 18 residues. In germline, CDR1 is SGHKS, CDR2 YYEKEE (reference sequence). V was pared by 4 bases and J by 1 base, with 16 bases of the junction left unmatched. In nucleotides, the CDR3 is TGTGCCAGCAGCCGAGATCCGAGACAGGGATGGGGCCAAGAGACCCAGTACTTC. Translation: CASSRDPRQGWGQETQYF.

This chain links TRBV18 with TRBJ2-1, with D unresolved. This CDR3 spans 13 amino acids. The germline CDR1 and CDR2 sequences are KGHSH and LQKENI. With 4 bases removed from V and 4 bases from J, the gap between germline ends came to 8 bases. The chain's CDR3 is CASSQTRYNEQFF. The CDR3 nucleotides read TGTGCCAGCTCACAGACTCGATACAATGAGCAGTTCTTC.

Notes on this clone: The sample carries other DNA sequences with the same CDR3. CDR3 sequence: CASSLGQNTEAFF. The CDR3 nucleotides are TGTGCCAGCAGCCTCGGACAGAACACTGAAGCTTTCTTT. The genes are TRBV7-2 and TRBJ1-1; D perhaps matches TRBD1 (5 bases). This CDR3 is built from 13 residues. The V end was cut by 5 bases, the J end by 1 base, with 8 bases between. Germline-derived CDR1 and CDR2 are SGHTA and FQGNSA.

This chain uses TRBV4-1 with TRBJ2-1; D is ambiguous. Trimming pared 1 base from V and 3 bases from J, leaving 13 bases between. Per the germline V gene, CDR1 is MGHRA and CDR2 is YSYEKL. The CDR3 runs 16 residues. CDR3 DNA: TGCGCCAGCAGCCAAGGGAGCCCGCCTTACTACAATGAGCAGTTCTTC. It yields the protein CASSQGSPPYYNEQFF.